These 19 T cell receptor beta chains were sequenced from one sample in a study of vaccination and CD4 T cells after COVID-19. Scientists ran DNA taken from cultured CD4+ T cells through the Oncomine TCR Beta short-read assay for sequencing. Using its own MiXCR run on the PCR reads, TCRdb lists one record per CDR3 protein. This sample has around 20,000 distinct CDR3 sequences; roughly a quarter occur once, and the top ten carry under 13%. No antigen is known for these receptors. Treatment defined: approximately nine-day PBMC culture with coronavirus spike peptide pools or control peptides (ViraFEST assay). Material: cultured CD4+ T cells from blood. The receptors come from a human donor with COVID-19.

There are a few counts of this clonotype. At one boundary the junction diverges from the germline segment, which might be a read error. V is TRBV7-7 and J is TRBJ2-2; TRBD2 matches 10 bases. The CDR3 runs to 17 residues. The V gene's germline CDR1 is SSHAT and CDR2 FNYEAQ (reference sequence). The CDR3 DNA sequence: TGTGCTAGCAGCCCATGGGCTAGCGGGGGTAACACCGGGGAGCTGTTTTTT. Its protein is CASSPWASGGNTGELFF.

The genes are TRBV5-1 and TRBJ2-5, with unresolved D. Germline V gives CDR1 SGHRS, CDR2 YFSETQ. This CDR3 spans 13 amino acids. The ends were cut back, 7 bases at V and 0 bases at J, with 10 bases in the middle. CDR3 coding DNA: TGCGCCAGCGCCACGACGGACCAAGAGACCCAGTACTTC. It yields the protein CASATTDQETQYF.

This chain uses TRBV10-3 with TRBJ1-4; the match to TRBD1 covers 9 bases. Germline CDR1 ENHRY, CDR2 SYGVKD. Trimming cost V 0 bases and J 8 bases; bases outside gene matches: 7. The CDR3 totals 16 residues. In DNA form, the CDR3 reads TGTGCCATCAGTGAGTCAAGACAGGGGGAAGGGGAAAAACTGTTTTTT. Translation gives CAISESRQGEGEKLFF.

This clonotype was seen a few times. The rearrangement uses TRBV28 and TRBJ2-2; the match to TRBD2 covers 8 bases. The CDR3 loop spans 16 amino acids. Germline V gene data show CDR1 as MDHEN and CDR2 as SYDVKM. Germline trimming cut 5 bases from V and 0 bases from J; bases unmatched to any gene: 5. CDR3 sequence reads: CASSRGGLANTGELFF. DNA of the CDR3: TGTGCCAGCAGTCGGGGGGGACTAGCGAACACCGGGGAGCTGTTTTTT.

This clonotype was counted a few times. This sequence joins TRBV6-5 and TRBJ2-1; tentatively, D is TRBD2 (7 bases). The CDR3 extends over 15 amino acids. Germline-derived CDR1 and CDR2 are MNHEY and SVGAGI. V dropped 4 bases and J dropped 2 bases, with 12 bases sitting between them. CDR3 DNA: TGTGCCAGCAGTTTATCGGGGGGCGCCTACAATGAGCAGTTCTTC. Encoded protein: CASSLSGGAYNEQFF.

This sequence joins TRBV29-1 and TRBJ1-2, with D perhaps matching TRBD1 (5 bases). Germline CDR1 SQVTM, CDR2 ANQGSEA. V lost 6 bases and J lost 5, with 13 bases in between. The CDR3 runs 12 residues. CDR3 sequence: CSVAVGVYGYTF. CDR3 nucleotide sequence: TGCAGCGTCGCGGTGGGGGTTTATGGCTACACCTTC.

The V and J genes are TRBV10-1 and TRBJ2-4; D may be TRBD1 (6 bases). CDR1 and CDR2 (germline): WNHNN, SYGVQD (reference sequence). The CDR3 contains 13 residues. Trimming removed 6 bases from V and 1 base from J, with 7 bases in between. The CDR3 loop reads CASSQGAKNIQYF. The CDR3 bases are TGCGCCAGCAGCCAGGGGGCCAAAAACATTCAGTACTTC.

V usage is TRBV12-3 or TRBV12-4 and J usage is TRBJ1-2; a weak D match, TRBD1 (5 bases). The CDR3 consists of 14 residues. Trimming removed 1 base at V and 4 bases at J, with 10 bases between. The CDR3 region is CASSLGGLSYGYTF. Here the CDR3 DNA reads TGTGCCAGCAGTTTAGGGGGACTGTCCTATGGCTACACCTTC.

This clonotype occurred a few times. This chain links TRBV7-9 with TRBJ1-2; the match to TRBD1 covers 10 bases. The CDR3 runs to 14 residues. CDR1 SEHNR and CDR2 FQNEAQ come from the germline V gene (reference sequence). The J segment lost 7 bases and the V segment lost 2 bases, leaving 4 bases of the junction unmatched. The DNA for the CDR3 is TGTGCCAGCAGCTTACCCGGGACAGGGGTTGGCTACACCTTC. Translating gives CASSLPGTGVGYTF.

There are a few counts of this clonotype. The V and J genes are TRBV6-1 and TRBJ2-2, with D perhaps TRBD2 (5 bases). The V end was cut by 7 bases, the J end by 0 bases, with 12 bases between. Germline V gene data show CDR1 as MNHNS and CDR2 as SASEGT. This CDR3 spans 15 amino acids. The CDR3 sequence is CASNPPTTNTGELFF. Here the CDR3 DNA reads TGTGCCAGCAACCCCCCGACTACGAACACCGGGGAGCTGTTTTTT.

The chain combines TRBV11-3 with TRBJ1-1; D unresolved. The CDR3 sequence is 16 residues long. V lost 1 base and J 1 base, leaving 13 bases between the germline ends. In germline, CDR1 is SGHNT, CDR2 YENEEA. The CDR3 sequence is CASSLASQTANTEAFF. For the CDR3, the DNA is TGTGCCAGCAGCTTAGCGTCACAGACGGCGAACACTGAAGCTTTCTTT.

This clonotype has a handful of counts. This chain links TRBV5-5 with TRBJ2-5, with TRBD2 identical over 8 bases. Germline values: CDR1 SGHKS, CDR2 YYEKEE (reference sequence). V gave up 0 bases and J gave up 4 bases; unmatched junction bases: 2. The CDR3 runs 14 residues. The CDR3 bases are TGTGCCAGCAGCTTGGCGGGAGGGGGAGAGACCCAGTACTTC. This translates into CASSLAGGGETQYF.

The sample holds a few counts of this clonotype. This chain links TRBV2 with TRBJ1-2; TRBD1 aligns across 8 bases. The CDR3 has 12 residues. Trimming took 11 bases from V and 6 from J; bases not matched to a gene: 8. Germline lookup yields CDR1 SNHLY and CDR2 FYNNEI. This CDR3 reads CAARGQGDGYTF. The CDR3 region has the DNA TGTGCCGCCAGAGGACAGGGAGATGGCTACACCTTC.

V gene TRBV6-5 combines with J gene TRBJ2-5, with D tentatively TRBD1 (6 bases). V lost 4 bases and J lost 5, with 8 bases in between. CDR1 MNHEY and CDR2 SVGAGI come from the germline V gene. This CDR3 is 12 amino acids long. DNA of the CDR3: TGTGCCAGCAGTTCCAGGGGTGAGACCCAGTACTTC. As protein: CASSSRGETQYF.

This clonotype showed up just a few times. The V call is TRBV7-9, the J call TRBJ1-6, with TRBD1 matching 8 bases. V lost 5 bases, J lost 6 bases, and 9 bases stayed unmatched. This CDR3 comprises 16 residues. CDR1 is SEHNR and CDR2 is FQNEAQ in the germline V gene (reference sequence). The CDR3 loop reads CASSPSGGGRNSPLHF. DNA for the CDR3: TGTGCCAGCAGCCCCTCAGGGGGCGGACGTAATTCACCCCTCCACTTT.

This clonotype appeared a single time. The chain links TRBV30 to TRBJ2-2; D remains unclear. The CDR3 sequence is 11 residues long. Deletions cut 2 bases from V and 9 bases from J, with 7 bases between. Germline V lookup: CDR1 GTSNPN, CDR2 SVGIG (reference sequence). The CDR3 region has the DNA TGTGCCTGGAGTCCAACGCGGGAGCTGTTTTTT. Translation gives CAWSPTRELFF. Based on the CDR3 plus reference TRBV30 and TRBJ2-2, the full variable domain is SQTIHQWPATLVQPVGSPLSLECTVEGTSNPNLYWYRQAAGRGLQLLFYSVGIGQISSEVPQNLSASRPQDRQFILSSKKLLLSDSGFYLCAWSPTRELFFGEGSRLTVL.

CDR3 bases: TGCGCCAGCAGCCAAGACAGGGGCAATTATAATTCACCCCTCCACTTT. Amino acids: CASSQDRGNYNSPLHF. V gene TRBV4-1 combines with J gene TRBJ1-6; TRBD1 is a possible D gene (6 bases). The CDR3 is 16 residues long. CDR1 and CDR2 from the germline V gene are MGHRA and YSYEKL. V dropped 0 bases and J dropped 4 bases, with 10 bases sitting between them.

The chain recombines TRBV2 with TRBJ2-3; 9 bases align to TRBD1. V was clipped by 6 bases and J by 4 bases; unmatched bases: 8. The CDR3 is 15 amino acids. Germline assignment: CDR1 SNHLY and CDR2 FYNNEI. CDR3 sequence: CASRTGTGIADTQYF. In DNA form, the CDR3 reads TGTGCCAGCAGAACCGGGACAGGGATTGCAGATACGCAGTATTTT.

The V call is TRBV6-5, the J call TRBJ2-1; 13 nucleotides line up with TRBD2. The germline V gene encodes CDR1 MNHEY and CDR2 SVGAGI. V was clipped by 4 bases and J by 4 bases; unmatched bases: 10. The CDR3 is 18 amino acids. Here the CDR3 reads CASSSTRLAGGKYNEQFF. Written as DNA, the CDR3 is TGTGCCAGCAGTTCGACCCGACTAGCGGGGGGAAAATACAATGAGCAGTTCTTC.